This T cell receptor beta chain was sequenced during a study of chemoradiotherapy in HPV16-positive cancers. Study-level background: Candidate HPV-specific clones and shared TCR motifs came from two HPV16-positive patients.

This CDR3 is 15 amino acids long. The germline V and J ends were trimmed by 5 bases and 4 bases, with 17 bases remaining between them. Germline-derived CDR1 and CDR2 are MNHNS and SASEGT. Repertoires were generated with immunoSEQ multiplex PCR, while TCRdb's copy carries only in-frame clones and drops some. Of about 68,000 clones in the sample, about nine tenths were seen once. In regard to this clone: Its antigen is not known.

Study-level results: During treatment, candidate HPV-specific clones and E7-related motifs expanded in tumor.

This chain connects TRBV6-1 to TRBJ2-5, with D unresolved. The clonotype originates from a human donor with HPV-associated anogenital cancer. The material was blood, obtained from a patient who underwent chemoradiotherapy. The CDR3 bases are TGTGCCAGCAGTACCGTTTTGGGTTCGTCAGAGACCCAGTACTTC. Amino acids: CASSTVLGSSETQYF.